One sample yielded the 24 T cell receptor beta chains listed below, sequenced in a study of shared clonotypes between healthy human individuals. Terminally differentiated effector memory CD45RA+ cells were excluded from the naive CD8 cells, which were CD45RO-negative and positively selected for CCR7. Assay: immunoSEQ multiplex PCR; the TCRdb copy retains only in-frame clones and omits some. The sample records around 2,000,000 clones, about 92% being singletons. The source material was naive CD8+ T cells from PBMCs. The receptors come from a man between 18 and 29 years old in good health. Some clones in this sample may be carry-over from other donors' samples.

This chain joins TRBV7-6 and TRBJ2-5; D not resolved. In germline, CDR1 is SGHVS, CDR2 FNYEAQ. Trimming left V 3 bases short and J 5 bases short, with 16 bases between. This CDR3 region has 15 residues. CDR3 coding DNA: TGTGCCAGCAGCTTTGGTCCCCATTCCTCGGAGACCCAGTACTTC. Encoded protein: CASSFGPHSSETQYF.

The genes are TRBV15 and TRBJ2-1; TRBD1 or TRBD2 may be the D gene (5 bases each). The germline V and J ends were trimmed by 5 bases and 0 bases, with 11 bases remaining between them. This CDR3 region has 15 residues. Germline CDR1 and CDR2: LNHNV and YYDKDF (reference sequence). This CDR3 is CATSPEGSSYNEQFF. CDR3 nucleotide sequence: TGTGCCACCAGCCCCGAGGGGAGCTCCTACAATGAGCAGTTCTTC.

For this clone: The same CDR3 can be traced to other DNA sequences in this sample. V usage is TRBV30 and J usage is TRBJ2-7, with 7 bases matching TRBD2. The CDR3 totals 13 residues. The trim removed 0 bases at V and 2 bases at J, leaving 1 base unmatched. Germline CDR1 is GTSNPN and CDR2 is SVGIG (reference sequence). The CDR3 nucleotides read TGTGCCTGGAGTGTGGGAGGGACCTACGAGCAGTACTTC. This encodes CAWSVGGTYEQYF.

The chain employs TRBV9 and TRBJ1-2; D may be TRBD1 (5 bases). In germline, CDR1 is SGDLS, CDR2 YYNGEE. The CDR3 totals 16 residues. The V gene lost 3 bases and the J gene lost 4 bases, with 19 bases spanning the gap. CDR3 sequence (DNA): TGTGCCAGCAGCGACCCCGGGACCGACCATCTCTATGGCTACACCTTC. Translation: CASSDPGTDHLYGYTF.

The V and J genes are TRBV6-5 and TRBJ1-2; D possibly corresponds to TRBD1 (6 bases). The CDR3 contains 14 residues. Germline CDR1 and CDR2: MNHEY and SVGAGI. V shed 7 bases and J shed 2 bases, with 14 bases lying between them. The CDR3: CASTMGRGNYGYTF. CDR3 nucleotide sequence: TGTGCCAGCACCATGGGCAGGGGAAACTATGGCTACACCTTC.

The chain uses TRBV19 and TRBJ1-5; D might be TRBD1 (5 bases). CDR3 length equals 14 residues. Trimming removed 4 bases at V and 1 base at J, with 8 bases between. Per germline, CDR1 LNHDA and CDR2 SQIVND (reference sequence). The CDR3 DNA sequence: TGTGCCAGTAGTAGGTCAGGGAGCAATCAGCCCCAGCATTTT. It yields the protein CASSRSGSNQPQHF.

The chain joins TRBV19 to TRBJ2-6; D is uncertain. This CDR3 has 14 amino acids. CDR1 is LNHDA, CDR2 SQIVND, per germline (reference sequence). Trimming pared 1 base from V and 4 bases from J, leaving 5 bases between. CDR3 coding DNA: TGTGCCAGTAGTATAGTGGAAGGGGCCAACGTCCTGACTTTC. Amino acids: CASSIVEGANVLTF.

The chain joins TRBV28 to TRBJ2-7; maybe TRBD1 (5 bases). The germline V gene has CDR1 MDHEN and CDR2 SYDVKM. The CDR3 sequence is 13 residues long. With 4 bases removed from V and 0 bases from J, the gap between germline ends came to 7 bases. The CDR3 protein is CASSSTDSYEQYF. The CDR3 DNA is TGTGCCAGCAGTTCGACAGACTCCTACGAGCAGTACTTC.

The J gene is TRBJ2-7, the V gene TRBV2; D ambiguous. The germline gives CDR1 SNHLY, CDR2 FYNNEI. V lost 0 bases and J 3 bases, leaving 12 bases between the germline ends. CDR3 length: 15 amino acids. CDR3 DNA sequence: TGTGCCAGCAGTGAAGCGTCGAGCAGGAACTACGAGCAGTACTTC. Protein sequence: CASSEASSRNYEQYF.

DNA of the CDR3: TGTGCCAGCAGTGAATGGGGCGGAGGGGGAAATTACAATGAGCAGTTCTTC. It yields the protein CASSEWGGGGNYNEQFF. V gene TRBV6-1 combines with J gene TRBJ2-1, with D perhaps assigned TRBD1 or TRBD2 (6 bases each). The CDR3 totals 17 residues. The ends were cut back, 2 bases at V and 4 bases at J, with 18 bases in the middle. The germline gives CDR1 MNHNS, CDR2 SASEGT.

The chain joins TRBV27 to TRBJ2-1; no definite D call. V lost 2 bases to trimming and J lost 3 bases, with 5 bases between them. The CDR3 is 13 residues long. Germline V gene data show CDR1 as MNHEY and CDR2 as SMNVEV (reference sequence). The CDR3 is CASSLAHYNEQFF. The CDR3 coding sequence is TGTGCCAGCAGTTTAGCACACTACAATGAGCAGTTCTTC.

This sequence joins TRBV27 and TRBJ2-1, with D tentatively TRBD2 (5 bases). V was cut by 5 bases and J by 0 bases, with 11 bases left in between. The CDR3 consists of 15 residues. Germline assignment: CDR1 MNHEY and CDR2 SMNVEV (reference sequence). The CDR3 DNA reads TGTGCCAGCAGTCCCACGGGGATCTCCTACAATGAGCAGTTCTTC. This sequence encodes CASSPTGISYNEQFF.

This sequence joins TRBV25-1 and TRBJ2-5, with a tentative D call TRBD2 (5 bases). V was shortened by 5 bases and J by 0 bases, with 7 bases between the two germline ends. The CDR3 has 13 amino acids. Looked up from germline, CDR1 is MGHDK and CDR2 is SYGVNS. CDR3 nucleotides: TGTGCCAGCAGTTGGAGGTACCAAGAGACCCAGTACTTC. Encoded protein: CASSWRYQETQYF.

This rearrangement joins TRBV27 to TRBJ1-1; no reliable D call. The CDR3 covers 13 residues. Trimming cost V 7 bases and J 4 bases, with 13 bases left between them. The germline CDR1 and CDR2 sequences are MNHEY and SMNVEV (reference sequence). The CDR3 DNA follows: TGTGCCAGCAACGATCGGGGATCCACTGAAGCTTTCTTT. Translated: CASNDRGSTEAFF.

In its sample, this clone was seen once. V is TRBV5-1 and J is TRBJ2-1, with D unresolved. This CDR3 contains 15 residues. The germline V gene encodes CDR1 SGHRS and CDR2 YFSETQ. Trimming stripped 7 bases from V and 1 base from J, with 15 bases between. CDR3 DNA sequence: TGCGCCAGCCGGGCCTCCACTTTTTCCTACAATGAGCAGTTCTTC. Its translation is CASRASTFSYNEQFF.

This chain joins TRBV4-1 and TRBJ2-6; tentatively, D is TRBD2 (5 bases). Germline V CDR1 and CDR2: MGHRA, YSYEKL. V was pared by 0 bases and J by 3 bases, with 18 bases between. This CDR3 comprises 19 residues. This CDR3 reads CASSQDRVERGIGANVLTF. DNA of the CDR3: TGCGCCAGCAGCCAAGATCGGGTCGAACGAGGGATTGGGGCCAACGTCCTGACTTTC.

The rearrangement uses TRBV2 and TRBJ2-7, with D possibly TRBD2 on 6 matching bases. Germline V gene data show CDR1 as SNHLY and CDR2 as FYNNEI. The length of the CDR3 is 17 residues. V shed 6 bases and J shed 0 bases, with 21 bases lying between them. CDR3 sequence reads: CASSAGRVAATSYEQYF. CDR3 coding DNA: TGTGCCAGCAGCGCCGGCCGGGTAGCGGCCACCTCCTACGAGCAGTACTTC.

The chain joins TRBV30 to TRBJ1-1, with 8 bases fitting TRBD1. The CDR3 is 15 amino acids. J gave up 4 bases and V 0 bases, and 7 bases lay outside the gene matches. Germline CDR1 GTSNPN, CDR2 SVGIG (reference sequence). This CDR3 reads CAWSVPGTGFTEAFF. The CDR3 region has the DNA TGTGCCTGGAGTGTCCCTGGGACAGGATTCACTGAAGCTTTCTTT.

The chain couples TRBV7-2 to TRBJ2-4; the D is unclear. The V gene lost 2 bases and the J gene lost 1 base, with 12 bases spanning the gap. CDR3 length: 16 amino acids. CDR1 is SGHTA and CDR2 is FQGNSA in the germline V gene. The CDR3 DNA reads as TGTGCCAGCAGCTTAATAAGTCACCCTGCCAAAAACATTCAGTACTTC. It encodes CASSLISHPAKNIQYF.

Turning to this clone: Within the sample, other DNA sequences also encode this same CDR3. This CDR3 reads CASSLRSSYNEQFF. In nucleotides, the CDR3 is TGTGCCAGCAGTTTGAGAAGCTCCTACAATGAGCAGTTCTTC. This chain joins TRBV27 and TRBJ2-1; unclear D gene. This CDR3 is built from 14 residues. Germline V lookup: CDR1 MNHEY, CDR2 SMNVEV (reference sequence). The V and J ends lost 3 bases and 0 bases respectively, with 6 bases between them.

The chain is built from TRBV4-2 and TRBJ2-1, with 8 bases identical to TRBD1. V was clipped by 4 bases and J by 2 bases; unmatched bases: 16. The CDR3 is 19 amino acids. Germline CDR1 LGHNA, CDR2 YNFKEQ. CDR3 coding DNA: TGTGCCAGCAGCCGACAAGGACAGGGAATCCCCGGAACCTACAATGAGCAGTTCTTC. This encodes CASSRQGQGIPGTYNEQFF.

Comments on this clone: The sample carries other DNA sequences with the same CDR3. V is TRBV28 and J is TRBJ2-7; weak D call: TRBD1 (6 bases). Germline V gene lookup returns CDR1 MDHEN and CDR2 SYDVKM. V was clipped by 2 bases and J by 3 bases, with 11 bases between them. CDR3 size: 14 residues. Written as DNA, the CDR3 is TGTGCCAGCAGTTTAACCGGGACAAGCTACGAGCAGTACTTC. Translation: CASSLTGTSYEQYF.

V and J are TRBV9 and TRBJ2-5, with 12 bases matching TRBD2. The CDR3 extends over 17 amino acids. The junction had 5 bases not matched to a gene; V was cut back by 0 bases and J by 2 bases. The germline gives CDR1 SGDLS, CDR2 YYNGEE. The CDR3 region is CASSVGTSGRPQETQYF. The CDR3 DNA reads TGTGCCAGCAGCGTAGGAACTAGCGGGAGGCCTCAAGAGACCCAGTACTTC.

The table lists this clone with a count of one. V gene TRBV7-9 combines with J gene TRBJ2-7, with D perhaps matching TRBD2 (6 bases). Germline lookup yields CDR1 SEHNR and CDR2 FQNEAQ (reference sequence). This CDR3 contains 17 residues. V was trimmed by 4 bases and J by 5 bases, leaving 24 bases between them. Here the CDR3 reads CASSSSLKILAVDEQYF. DNA for the CDR3: TGTGCCAGCAGCTCGTCCCTCAAGATACTAGCAGTCGACGAGCAGTACTTC.